The source of this T cell receptor (beta chain) is a study of monozygotic twins with cystic fibrosis. In the study overall: Libraries were built from approximately 3 micrograms of fragmented DNA using 15 PCR cycles. Study outcomes and limitations: The repertoire was suggested to be naive-dominated, clonality median approximately 0.0098. Monozygotic CF twin pairs shared significantly more nucleotide-identical clonotypes than unrelated CF individuals did. No link emerged between shared CDR3 counts and age, concordance or severity.

Sequenced by immunoSEQ multiplex PCR; TCRdb stores in-frame clones only, minus some. The data show around 14,000 clones, 70% to 90% seen once. As concerns this clone: Antigen unknown.

V lost 3 bases to trimming and J lost 5 bases; unmatched junction nucleotides: 7. Germline CDR1 and CDR2: SGHAT and FQNNGV. The CDR3 covers 16 residues. The chain links TRBV11-2 to TRBJ2-1, with 10 bases aligning to TRBD2. Sequencing input: blood. The sequence was obtained from a boy aged 5 to 17 with cystic fibrosis. In nucleotides, the CDR3 is TGTGCCAGCAGCTTTAGCGGGGGGAGACTTAACAATGAGCAGTTCTTC. Protein: CASSFSGGRLNNEQFF.